This T cell receptor beta chain was recorded in a study of OX40 agonist ivuxolimab in advanced cancers. Overall study: Ivuxolimab doses were 0.01, 0.1, 0.3, 1.5, 3 or 10 mg/kg every 2 weeks.

Measured with immunoSEQ multiplex PCR; TCRdb has only the in-frame clones, and not every one. The table records around 92,000 clones, 94% of them present only once. Germline V gives CDR1 MDHEN, CDR2 SYDVKM. The CDR3 length is 16 residues. V gave up 4 bases and J gave up 2 bases; unmatched junction bases: 7. Autoimmune disease history or systemic immunosuppression led to patient exclusion. This specimen consisted of CD4+ or CD8+ T cells sorted from blood, obtained in a trial of the OX40 agonist ivuxolimab. The sequence was obtained from an adult with an advanced solid tumor such as melanoma, head and neck, liver or kidney cancer. The J gene is TRBJ1-5, the V gene TRBV28; 8 bases match TRBD1. The CDR3 DNA is TGTGCCAGCAGTTCCTGGACAGGGAGGGGCAATCAGCCCCAGCATTTT. The encoded protein is CASSSWTGRGNQPQHF.